Below, 32 T cell receptor beta chains from the same sample are listed, as sequenced in a study of T cells in Graves' hyperthyroidism and ophthalmopathy. RNA transcripts provided the source from which TCR beta CDR3 regions were amplified. The HTBI primer set was used in a first-round RT-PCR of the TCR CDR3. A single record per CDR3 protein comes from TCRdb applying MiXCR to the multiplex PCR reads. The sample has hundreds of thousands of distinct CDR3 sequences, around 21% seen once. The specimen was blood. These receptors were obtained from a man aged 25 to 40 with Graves' ophthalmopathy.

The chain carries TRBV11-3 and TRBJ2-1, with 10 bases identical to TRBD1. The CDR3 has 15 amino acids. CDR1 is SGHNT, CDR2 YENEEA, per germline. Trimming removed 5 bases from V and 5 bases from J; junction bases left unmatched: 6. The CDR3 region has the DNA TGTGCCAGCAGCCTCGGACAGGGGGGAAACAATGAGCAGTTCTTC. As protein: CASSLGQGGNNEQFF.

The V call is TRBV27, the J call TRBJ2-1; D ambiguous. This CDR3 region has 15 residues. Trimming removed 8 bases at V and 8 bases at J, with 22 bases between. The germline V gene encodes CDR1 MNHEY and CDR2 SMNVEV (reference sequence). This CDR3 reads CASRSLQRQKDEQFF. The CDR3 region has the DNA TGTGCCAGCCGATCCCTCCAGCGCCAAAAAGATGAGCAGTTCTTC.

The V gene is TRBV18, the J gene TRBJ1-2, with D maybe TRBD1 (6 bases). Germline CDR1 and CDR2: KGHSH and LQKENI. The CDR3 runs 13 residues. Trimming shortened V by 3 bases and J by 7 bases, and 12 bases separated the two germline ends. This CDR3 is CASSPGGGAGYTF. The CDR3 region has the DNA TGTGCCAGCTCACCCGGGGGGGGCGCTGGCTACACCTTC.

This clonotype came up many times. The chain is built from TRBV11-2 and TRBJ2-7, with D possibly called TRBD1 or TRBD2 (5 bases each). CDR1 SGHAT and CDR2 FQNNGV come from the germline V gene. Trimming stripped 0 bases from V and 6 bases from J, with 9 bases between. The CDR3 loop spans 13 amino acids. CDR3 amino acids: CASSLEGPTEQYF. The CDR3 DNA reads as TGTGCCAGCAGCTTAGAGGGACCGACCGAGCAGTACTTC. The variable domain in full, with the rest retrieved from reference TRBV11-2 and TRBJ2-7, is EAGVAQSPRYKIIEKRQSVAFWCNPISGHATLYWYQQILGQGPKLLIQFQNNGVVDDSQLPKDRFSAERLKGVDSTLKIQPAKLEDSAVYLCASSLEGPTEQYFGPGTRLTVT.

The chain recombines TRBV6-2 or TRBV6-3 with TRBJ2-1; 8 nucleotides line up with TRBD2. Germline V CDR1 and CDR2: MNHEY, SVGEGT. J gave up 4 bases and V 4 bases, and 6 bases lay outside the gene matches. The CDR3 spans 15 residues. CDR3 DNA: TGTGCCAGCAGTTTCGGCGGGAGGTTTTACAATGAGCAGTTCTTC. Its translation is CASSFGGRFYNEQFF.

The rearrangement joins TRBV5-1 to TRBJ2-5, with 11 bases fitting TRBD2. Germline loops: CDR1 SGHRS, CDR2 YFSETQ. V dropped 5 bases and J dropped 4; count of bases not matched to a gene: 7. The CDR3 extends over 15 amino acids. The CDR3 region has the DNA TGCGCCAGCAGTTTCACTAGCGGGAGTCGAGAGACCCAGTACTTC. Amino acid sequence: CASSFTSGSRETQYF.

This chain connects TRBV30 to TRBJ1-6, with TRBD1 identical over 9 bases. The germline CDR1 and CDR2 sequences are GTSNPN and SVGIG (reference sequence). The CDR3 loop spans 14 amino acids. Germline trimming cut 0 bases from V and 10 bases from J; bases unmatched to any gene: 4. CDR3 sequence (DNA): TGTGCCTGGAGTGTGACAGGGGGGCACTCACCCCTCCACTTT. Translation: CAWSVTGGHSPLHF.

This clonotype was counted between two and nine times. The chain recombines TRBV27 with TRBJ2-2; D unresolved. The CDR3 extends over 12 amino acids. Between the trimmed V and J ends, which lost 3 bases and 6 bases, there was a span of 5 bases. The V gene's germline CDR1 is MNHEY and CDR2 SMNVEV (reference sequence). The CDR3 loop reads CASSLYSGELFF. In DNA form, the CDR3 reads TGTGCCAGCAGTTTGTATTCCGGGGAGCTGTTTTTT.

This clonotype was detected a few times. The V gene is TRBV27, the J gene TRBJ1-2; no definite D call. V gave up 7 bases and J gave up 4 bases, with 28 bases separating them. This CDR3 contains 18 residues. CDR1 and CDR2 (germline): MNHEY, SMNVEV (reference sequence). In nucleotides, the CDR3 is TGTGCCAGCAAACCGTCCCCGTTGTTGGGTCGGGAGGTCTATGGCTACACCTTC. It translates to CASKPSPLLGREVYGYTF.

In this sample, this clonotype turned up a few times. V and J are TRBV7-2 and TRBJ2-5; possibly TRBD2 for D (5 bases). V lost 0 bases and J 5 bases, leaving 13 bases between the germline ends. The CDR3 is 15 amino acids. Germline-derived CDR1 and CDR2 are SGHTA and FQGNSA. Here the CDR3 DNA reads TGTGCCAGCAGCTTAGCGAAGGTGGGCGGGGAGACCCAGTACTTC. Its protein product is CASSLAKVGGETQYF.

This clonotype was recorded a few times. V gene TRBV18 combines with J gene TRBJ2-5; 8 bases align to TRBD1. Germline lookup yields CDR1 KGHSH and CDR2 LQKENI. Losses at the gene ends were 4 bases for V and 1 base for J; bases not matched to a gene: 2. The CDR3 length is 14 residues. The CDR3 sequence is CASSQQGGQETQYF. The DNA for the CDR3 is TGTGCCAGCTCACAACAGGGGGGCCAAGAGACCCAGTACTTC.

The chain combines TRBV12-3 or TRBV12-4 with TRBJ1-2; D not certain. The CDR3 length is 17 residues. V lost 1 base to trimming and J lost 0 bases, with 15 bases between them. The CDR3: CASSLVGSGPTNYGYTF. The CDR3 DNA reads as TGTGCCAGCAGTTTAGTTGGGTCAGGACCCACTAACTATGGCTACACCTTC.

This clonotype occurred a few times. The chain couples TRBV6-2 or TRBV6-3 to TRBJ1-5; TRBD1 is a possible D gene (5 bases). The germline V gene has CDR1 MNHEY and CDR2 SVGEGT. CDR3 length equals 15 residues. Trimming stripped 7 bases from V and 7 bases from J, with 20 bases between. CDR3 DNA sequence: TGTGCCAGCACCCCTGTTCGGGGCTCCCGGCAGCCCCAGCATTTT. This codes for CASTPVRGSRQPQHF.

This clonotype was seen repeatedly, ten times or more. The genes are TRBV27 and TRBJ1-1; D is unresolved. V was shortened by 6 bases and J by 4 bases, with 21 bases between the two germline ends. Germline CDR1 reads MNHEY; CDR2 reads SMNVEV (reference sequence). The CDR3 sequence is 16 residues long. The CDR3 DNA reads TGTGCCAGCAGCCGGGGTAGGGAGATGGTTGGCACTGAAGCTTTCTTT. The encoded protein is CASSRGREMVGTEAFF.

The chain links TRBV11-2 to TRBJ2-2; 11 nucleotides line up with TRBD1. The length of the CDR3 is 16 residues. Trimming took 5 bases from V and 7 from J; bases not matched to a gene: 9. Germline V lookup: CDR1 SGHAT, CDR2 FQNNGV. This chain's CDR3 is CASSPRTGGLLGELFF. The DNA for the CDR3 is TGTGCCAGCAGCCCACGGACAGGGGGCTTACTCGGGGAGCTGTTTTTT.

V gene TRBV14 combines with J gene TRBJ2-7; 7 nucleotides align to TRBD1. Germline V gene sequence: CDR1 SGHDN, CDR2 FVKESK. The CDR3 length is 16 residues. After removal of 3 bases from V and 0 bases from J, the junction contained 8 bases not matched to a gene. The CDR3 spells CASSHSGTVSSYEQYF. Written as DNA, the CDR3 is TGTGCCAGCAGCCACTCCGGGACAGTGAGCTCCTACGAGCAGTACTTC.

V and J are TRBV19 and TRBJ1-1, with D maybe TRBD1 (6 bases). The CDR3 is 15 residues long. CDR1 and CDR2 (germline): LNHDA, SQIVND (reference sequence). Trimming removed 1 base at V and 4 bases at J, with 13 bases between. CDR3 residues: CASSIVRGGPTEAFF. In nucleotides, the CDR3 is TGTGCCAGTAGTATAGTCCGGGGGGGCCCCACTGAAGCTTTCTTT.

DNA for the CDR3: TGTGCCAGCAGGGAGTGGACAGGGGACTCTAACTATGGCTACACCTTC. This encodes CASREWTGDSNYGYTF. V gene TRBV2 combines with J gene TRBJ1-2; 9 nucleotides agree with TRBD1. Per germline, CDR1 SNHLY and CDR2 FYNNEI. The length of the CDR3 is 16 residues. Losses at the gene ends were 6 bases for V and 0 bases for J; bases not matched to a gene: 8.

The sample holds many counts of this clonotype. The chain recombines TRBV28 with TRBJ2-5; D unclear. CDR3 length: 13 residues. V was clipped by 4 bases and J by 5 bases, with 11 bases between them. Germline CDR1 MDHEN, CDR2 SYDVKM. The CDR3 DNA follows: TGTGCCAGCAGTTACCAGGTTCGGGAGACCCAGTACTTC. Amino acids: CASSYQVRETQYF.

The chain carries TRBV5-1 and TRBJ2-5; D is perhaps TRBD2 (5 bases). The CDR3 spans 17 residues. Trimming removed 2 bases at V and 4 bases at J, with 21 bases between. Germline lookup yields CDR1 SGHRS and CDR2 YFSETQ. The CDR3 region is CASSLALAGRGSETQYF. CDR3 bases: TGCGCCAGCAGCTTAGCGTTGGCGGGTCGCGGGTCAGAGACCCAGTACTTC.

V usage is TRBV19 and J usage is TRBJ2-3; D might be TRBD2 (5 bases). V dropped 4 bases and J dropped 11 bases, with 25 bases sitting between them. This CDR3 has 16 residues. CDR1 and CDR2 from the germline V gene are LNHDA and SQIVND (reference sequence). DNA for the CDR3: TGTGCCAGTAGTAGCCCTGACTACCCGTCTACCCATAAGCAGTATTTT. This codes for CASSSPDYPSTHKQYF.

This clonotype showed up just once. The chain recombines TRBV20-1 with TRBJ1-2, with D possibly being TRBD1 (6 bases). This CDR3 region has 12 residues. Germline V lookup: CDR1 DFQATT, CDR2 SNEGSKA (reference sequence). With 3 bases removed from V and 6 bases from J, the gap between germline ends came to 11 bases. Here the CDR3 reads CSARAPGDGYTF. Written as DNA, the CDR3 is TGCAGTGCTAGGGCGCCAGGGGATGGCTACACCTTC.

The table lists this clonotype with a few counts. The chain joins TRBV4-1 to TRBJ2-3; D possibly matches TRBD1 or TRBD2 (5 bases each). V was shortened by 5 bases and J by 1 base, with 16 bases between the two germline ends. Germline CDR1 MGHRA, CDR2 YSYEKL. This CDR3 contains 16 residues. CDR3 residues: CASSFRLGVGTDTQYF. In DNA form, the CDR3 reads TGCGCCAGCAGCTTTCGACTGGGGGTTGGCACAGATACGCAGTATTTT.

As regards this clonotype: One junction end does not reproduce the germline sequence, and a read error may be involved. V usage is TRBV5-1 and J usage is TRBJ2-5, with TRBD2 identical over 8 bases. Germline V lookup: CDR1 SGHRS, CDR2 YFSETQ. CDR3 length equals 15 residues. The CDR3 loop reads CASNPRTSTQETQYF. The DNA of the CDR3 is TGTGCCAGCAACCCACGGACTAGCACTCAAGAGACCCAGTACTTC.

The V gene is TRBV29-1, the J gene TRBJ2-7; D is perhaps TRBD1 (5 bases). The germline V gene has CDR1 SQVTM and CDR2 ANQGSEA. The CDR3 consists of 13 residues. Trimming took 5 bases from V and 3 from J, leaving 14 bases between them. In nucleotides, the CDR3 is TGCAGCGTTTGCGATTGGGGCGGCTACGAGCAGTACTTC. The encoded protein is CSVCDWGGYEQYF.

V usage is TRBV7-9 and J usage is TRBJ2-7, with unresolved D. The CDR3 sequence is 14 residues long. Germline V lookup: CDR1 SEHNR, CDR2 FQNEAQ (reference sequence). V dropped 5 bases and J dropped 6 bases, with 17 bases sitting between them. The CDR3: CASSGYPVGSEQYF. Here the CDR3 DNA reads TGTGCCAGCAGCGGTTACCCGGTAGGCAGCGAGCAGTACTTC. The full variable domain, in which reference TRBV7-9 and TRBJ2-7 provide the parts outside the CDR3, is DTGVSQNPRHKITKRGQNVTFRCDPISEHNRLYWYRQTLGQGPEFLTYFQNEAQLEKSRLLSDRFSAERPKGSFSTLEIQRTEQGDSAMYLCASSGYPVGSEQYFGPGTRLTVT.

Concerning this clonotype: One end of the junction fails to match germline, which may point to a read error. The chain carries TRBV6-1 and TRBJ1-2, with TRBD1 matching 7 bases. From germline, CDR1 is MNHNS and CDR2 SASEGT. The CDR3 totals 15 residues. The CDR3 here is CASSELTGPHYDYTF. The CDR3 nucleotides read TGTGCCAGCAGTGAATTGACAGGGCCGCACTATGACTACACCTTC.

The chain is built from TRBV4-1 and TRBJ2-1; tentative D call: TRBD1 (5 bases). V lost 3 bases to trimming and J lost 10 bases, with 19 bases between them. The V gene's germline CDR1 is MGHRA and CDR2 YSYEKL. This CDR3 has 15 amino acids. This CDR3 reads CASSHRAGQDDEQFF. CDR3 bases: TGCGCCAGCAGCCACCGAGCAGGGCAGGATGACGAGCAGTTCTTC.

This clonotype showed up many times. The CDR3 here is CASSPLEWRGYNEQFF. The CDR3 bases are TGTGCCAGCAGCCCCCTGGAGTGGCGGGGGTACAATGAGCAGTTCTTC. This chain joins TRBV12-3 or TRBV12-4 and TRBJ2-1, with 7 bases matching TRBD2. The J segment lost 4 bases and the V segment lost 6 bases, leaving 12 bases of the junction unmatched. The CDR3 totals 16 residues.

This clonotype was seen more than once but under ten times. V and J are TRBV18 and TRBJ1-1, with a tentative D call TRBD1 (6 bases). With 3 bases removed from V and 1 base from J, the gap between germline ends came to 15 bases. In germline, CDR1 is KGHSH, CDR2 LQKENI. The CDR3 length is 16 residues. For the CDR3, the DNA is TGTGCCAGCTCACCTGGGGGGGCTGCGGGGAACACTGAAGCTTTCTTT. Protein: CASSPGGAAGNTEAFF.

V usage is TRBV9 and J usage is TRBJ2-7, with 9 nucleotides matching TRBD1. The length of the CDR3 is 15 residues. Germline V gives CDR1 SGDLS, CDR2 YYNGEE. The V and J ends lost 7 bases and 3 bases, in that order; junction bases with no gene match: 11. CDR3 region: CASSPGQGNLYEQYF. The CDR3 DNA reads TGTGCCAGCTCACCGGGACAGGGAAATCTCTACGAGCAGTACTTC.

This clonotype was observed a few times. The rearrangement joins TRBV19 to TRBJ2-1; 8 nucleotides align to TRBD1. The CDR3 is 16 residues long. Germline values: CDR1 LNHDA, CDR2 SQIVND (reference sequence). J was trimmed by 5 bases and V by 5 bases; bases with no gene match: 11. The CDR3 sequence: CASSAGRQGKNNEQFF. CDR3 nucleotides: TGTGCCAGTAGTGCGGGGCGACAGGGGAAAAACAATGAGCAGTTCTTC.